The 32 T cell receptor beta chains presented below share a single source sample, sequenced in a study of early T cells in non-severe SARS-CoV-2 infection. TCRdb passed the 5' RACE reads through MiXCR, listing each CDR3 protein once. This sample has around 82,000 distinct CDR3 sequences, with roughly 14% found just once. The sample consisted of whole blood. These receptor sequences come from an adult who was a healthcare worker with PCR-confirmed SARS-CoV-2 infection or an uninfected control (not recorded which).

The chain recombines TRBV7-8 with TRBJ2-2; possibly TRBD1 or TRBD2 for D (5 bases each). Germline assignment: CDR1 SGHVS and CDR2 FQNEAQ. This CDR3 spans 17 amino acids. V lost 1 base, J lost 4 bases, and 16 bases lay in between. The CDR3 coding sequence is TGTGCCAGCAGCTTAGTAATACCGGGACGTCTCACCGGGGAGCTGTTTTTT. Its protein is CASSLVIPGRLTGELFF.

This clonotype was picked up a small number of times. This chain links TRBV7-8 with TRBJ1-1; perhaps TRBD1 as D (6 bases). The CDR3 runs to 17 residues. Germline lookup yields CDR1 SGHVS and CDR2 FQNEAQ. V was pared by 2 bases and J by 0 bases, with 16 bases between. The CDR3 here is CASSLLSSRDMNTEAFF. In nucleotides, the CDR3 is TGTGCCAGCAGCTTACTCTCTTCTCGGGACATGAACACTGAAGCTTTCTTT.

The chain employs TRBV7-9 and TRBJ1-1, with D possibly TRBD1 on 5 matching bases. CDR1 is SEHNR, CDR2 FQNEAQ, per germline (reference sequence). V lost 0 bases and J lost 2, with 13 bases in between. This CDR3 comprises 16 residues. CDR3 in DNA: TGTGCCAGCAGCTTAGCGCTCGTGACAGCCAACACTGAAGCTTTCTTT. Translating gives CASSLALVTANTEAFF.

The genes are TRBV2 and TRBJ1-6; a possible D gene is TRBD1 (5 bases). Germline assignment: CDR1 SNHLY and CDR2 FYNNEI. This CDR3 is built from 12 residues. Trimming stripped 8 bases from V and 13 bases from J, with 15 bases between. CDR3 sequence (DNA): TGTGCCAGCCTTACAGGTACATCGCCCCTCCACTTT. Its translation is CASLTGTSPLHF.

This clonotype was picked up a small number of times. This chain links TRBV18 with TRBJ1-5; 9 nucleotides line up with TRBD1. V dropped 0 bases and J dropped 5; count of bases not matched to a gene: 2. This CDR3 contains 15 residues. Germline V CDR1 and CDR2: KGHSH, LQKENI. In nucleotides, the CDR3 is TGTGCCAGCTCACCACCCGGACAGGGGCATCAGCCCCAGCATTTT. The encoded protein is CASSPPGQGHQPQHF. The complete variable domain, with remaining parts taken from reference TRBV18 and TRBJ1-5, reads NAGVMQNPRHLVRRRGQEARLRCSPMKGHSHVYWYRQLPEEGLKFMVYLQKENIIDESGMPKERFSAEFPKEGPSILRIQQVVRGDSAAYFCASSPPGQGHQPQHFGDGTRLSIL.

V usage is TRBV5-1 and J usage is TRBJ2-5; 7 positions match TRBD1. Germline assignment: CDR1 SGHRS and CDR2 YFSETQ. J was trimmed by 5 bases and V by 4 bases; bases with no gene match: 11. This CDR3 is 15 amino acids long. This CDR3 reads CASSEMTGRGETQYF. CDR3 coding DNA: TGCGCCAGCAGCGAGATGACAGGGAGAGGGGAGACCCAGTACTTC. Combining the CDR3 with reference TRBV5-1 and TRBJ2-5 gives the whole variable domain KAGVTQTPRYLIKTRGQQVTLSCSPISGHRSVSWYQQTPGQGLQFLFEYFSETQRNKGNFPGRFSGRQFSNSRSEMNVSTLELGDSALYLCASSEMTGRGETQYFGPGTRLLVL.

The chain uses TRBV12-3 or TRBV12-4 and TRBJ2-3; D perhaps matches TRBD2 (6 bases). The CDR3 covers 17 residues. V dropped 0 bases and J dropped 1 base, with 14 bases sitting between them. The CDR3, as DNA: TGTGCCAGCAGTTTAGCCCCCGGGCGCGGGGGCACAGATACGCAGTATTTT. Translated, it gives CASSLAPGRGGTDTQYF.

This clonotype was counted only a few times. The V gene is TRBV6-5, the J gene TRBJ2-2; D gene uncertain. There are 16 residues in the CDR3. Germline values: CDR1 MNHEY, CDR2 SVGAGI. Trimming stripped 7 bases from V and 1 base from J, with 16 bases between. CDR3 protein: CASTQNGQENTGELFF. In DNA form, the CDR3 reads TGTGCCAGCACCCAGAATGGGCAGGAGAACACCGGGGAGCTGTTTTTT.

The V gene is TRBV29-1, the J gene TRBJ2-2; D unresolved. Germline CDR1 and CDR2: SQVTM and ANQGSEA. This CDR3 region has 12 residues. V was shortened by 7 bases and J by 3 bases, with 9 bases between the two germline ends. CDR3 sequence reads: CSAQLDTGELFF. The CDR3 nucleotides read TGCAGCGCGCAACTGGACACCGGGGAGCTGTTTTTT.

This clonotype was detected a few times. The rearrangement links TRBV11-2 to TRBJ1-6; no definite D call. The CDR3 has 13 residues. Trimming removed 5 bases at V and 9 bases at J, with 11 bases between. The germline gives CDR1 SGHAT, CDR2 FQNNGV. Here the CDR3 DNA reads TGTGCCAGCAGCACGTCTAGAATTTCACCCCTCCACTTT. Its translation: CASSTSRISPLHF.

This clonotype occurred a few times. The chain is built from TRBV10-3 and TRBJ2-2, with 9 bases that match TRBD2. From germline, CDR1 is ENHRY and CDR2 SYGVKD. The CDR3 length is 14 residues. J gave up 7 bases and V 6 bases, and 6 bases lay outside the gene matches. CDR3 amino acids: CAIRSSGVRGELFF. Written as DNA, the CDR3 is TGTGCCATCAGGTCTAGCGGGGTACGCGGGGAGCTGTTTTTT.

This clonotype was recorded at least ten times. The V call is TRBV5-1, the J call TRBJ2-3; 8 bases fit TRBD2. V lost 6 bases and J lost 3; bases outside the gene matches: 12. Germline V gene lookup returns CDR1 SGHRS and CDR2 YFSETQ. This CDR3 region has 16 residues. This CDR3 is CASTPSGTRGTDTQYF. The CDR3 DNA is TGCGCCAGCACCCCAAGTGGGACTAGGGGAACAGATACGCAGTATTTT.

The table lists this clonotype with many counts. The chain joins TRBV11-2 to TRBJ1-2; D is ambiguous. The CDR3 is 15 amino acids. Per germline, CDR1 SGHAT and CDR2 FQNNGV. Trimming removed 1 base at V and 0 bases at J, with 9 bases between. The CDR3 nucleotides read TGTGCCAGCAGCTTAGTTGCCATCCCTAACTATGGCTACACCTTC. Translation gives CASSLVAIPNYGYTF.

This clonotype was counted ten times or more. DNA for the CDR3: TGTGCCAGCAGTCCCACCTCGCAGGGCCCACCCTCTGGGGCCAACGTCCTGACTTTC. Translated: CASSPTSQGPPSGANVLTF. The genes are TRBV12-3 or TRBV12-4 and TRBJ2-6; tentative D call: TRBD1 (5 bases). This CDR3 spans 19 amino acids. V lost 5 bases to trimming and J lost 0 bases, with 20 bases between them.

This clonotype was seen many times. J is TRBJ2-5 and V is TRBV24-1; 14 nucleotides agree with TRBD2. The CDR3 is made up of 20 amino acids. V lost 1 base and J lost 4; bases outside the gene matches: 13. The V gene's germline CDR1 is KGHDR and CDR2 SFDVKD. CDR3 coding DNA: TGTGCCACCAGTGATTTTGGTGTGACTAGCGGGGGGGGCTCTAGAGAGACCCAGTACTTC. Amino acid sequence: CATSDFGVTSGGGSRETQYF.

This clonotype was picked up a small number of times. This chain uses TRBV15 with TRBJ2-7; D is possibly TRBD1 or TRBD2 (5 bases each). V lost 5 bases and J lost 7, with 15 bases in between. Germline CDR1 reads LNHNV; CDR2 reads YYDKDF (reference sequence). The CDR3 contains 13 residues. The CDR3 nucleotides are TGTGCCACCAGCCCACACGGGGCGCGGGAGCAGTACGTC. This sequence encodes CATSPHGAREQYV.

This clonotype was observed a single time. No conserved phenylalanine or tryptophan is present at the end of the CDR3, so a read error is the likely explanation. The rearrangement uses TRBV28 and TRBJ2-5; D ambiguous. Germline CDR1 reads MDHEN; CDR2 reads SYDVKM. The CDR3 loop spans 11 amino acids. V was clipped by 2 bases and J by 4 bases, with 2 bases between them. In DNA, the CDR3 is TGTGCCAGCAGTTTAAGAGAGACCCAGTACTAC. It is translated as CASSLRETQYY.

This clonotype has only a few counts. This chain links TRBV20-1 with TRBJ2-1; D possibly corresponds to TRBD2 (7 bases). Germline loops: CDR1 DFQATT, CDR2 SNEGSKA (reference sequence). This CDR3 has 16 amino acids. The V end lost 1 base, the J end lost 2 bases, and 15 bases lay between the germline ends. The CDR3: CSARGEAGTTYNEQFF. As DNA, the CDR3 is TGCAGTGCTAGAGGCGAAGCGGGGACAACCTACAATGAGCAGTTCTTC.

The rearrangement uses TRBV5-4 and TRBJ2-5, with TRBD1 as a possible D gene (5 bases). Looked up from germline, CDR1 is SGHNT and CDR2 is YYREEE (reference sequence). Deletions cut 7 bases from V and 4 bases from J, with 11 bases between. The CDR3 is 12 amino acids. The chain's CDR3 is CASQGEGETQYF. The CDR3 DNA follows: TGTGCCAGCCAAGGGGAAGGAGAGACCCAGTACTTC.

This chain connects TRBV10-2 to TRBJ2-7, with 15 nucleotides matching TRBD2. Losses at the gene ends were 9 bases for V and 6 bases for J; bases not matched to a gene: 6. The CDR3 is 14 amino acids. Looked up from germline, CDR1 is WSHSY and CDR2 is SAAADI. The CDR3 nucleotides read TGCGCCAGTAGACCGGGACTAGCGGGGGGCGAGCAGTACGTC. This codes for CASRPGLAGGEQYV.

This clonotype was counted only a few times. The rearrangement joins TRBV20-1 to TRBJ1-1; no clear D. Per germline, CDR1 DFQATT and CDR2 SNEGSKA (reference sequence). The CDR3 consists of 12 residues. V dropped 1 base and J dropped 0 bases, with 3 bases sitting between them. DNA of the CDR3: TGCAGTGCTAGAGTCGTGAACACTGAAGCTTTCTTT. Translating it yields CSARVVNTEAFF.

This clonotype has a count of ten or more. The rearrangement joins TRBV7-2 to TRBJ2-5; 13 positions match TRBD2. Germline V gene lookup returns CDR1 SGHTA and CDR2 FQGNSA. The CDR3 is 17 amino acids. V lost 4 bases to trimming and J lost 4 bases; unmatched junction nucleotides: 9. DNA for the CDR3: TGTGCCAGCAGCTCCGCCAGACTAGCGGGGGGCGGAGAGACCCAGTACTTC. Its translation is CASSSARLAGGGETQYF. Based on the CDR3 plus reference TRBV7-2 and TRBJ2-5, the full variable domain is GAGVSQSPSNKVTEKGKDVELRCDPISGHTALYWYRQSLGQGLEFLIYFQGNSAPDKSGLPSDRFSAERTGGSVSTLTIQRTQQEDSAVYLCASSSARLAGGGETQYFGPGTRLLVL.

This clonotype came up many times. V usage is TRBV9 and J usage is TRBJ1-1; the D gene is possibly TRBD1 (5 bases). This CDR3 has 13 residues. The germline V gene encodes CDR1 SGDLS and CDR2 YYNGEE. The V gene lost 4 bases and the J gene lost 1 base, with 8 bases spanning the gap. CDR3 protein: CASSSTGNTEAFF. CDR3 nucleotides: TGTGCCAGCAGCTCCACAGGGAACACTGAAGCTTTCTTT.

The CDR3 spells CSARGQRGVRQFF. The DNA for the CDR3 is TGCAGTGCCCGAGGTCAGCGGGGGGTGCGGCAGTTCTTC. The rearrangement joins TRBV20-1 to TRBJ2-1, with TRBD2 matching over 9 bases. Looked up from germline, CDR1 is DFQATT and CDR2 is SNEGSKA (reference sequence). V shed 6 bases, J shed 12 bases, and the junction held 12 bases outside the gene matches. The length of the CDR3 is 13 residues.

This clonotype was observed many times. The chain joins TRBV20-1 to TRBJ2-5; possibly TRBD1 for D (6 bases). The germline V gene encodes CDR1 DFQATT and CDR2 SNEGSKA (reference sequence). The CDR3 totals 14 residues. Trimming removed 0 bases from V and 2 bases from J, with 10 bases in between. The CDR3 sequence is CSARDGQLQETQYF. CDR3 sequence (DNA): TGCAGTGCTAGAGATGGACAGCTGCAAGAGACCCAGTACTTC.

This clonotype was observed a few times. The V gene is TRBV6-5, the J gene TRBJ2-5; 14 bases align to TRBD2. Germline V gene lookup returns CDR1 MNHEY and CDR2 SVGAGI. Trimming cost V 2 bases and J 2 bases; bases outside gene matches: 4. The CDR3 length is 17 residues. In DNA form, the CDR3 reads TGTGCCAGCAGTTACGGACTAGCGGGAGGCTCACAAGAGACCCAGTACTTC. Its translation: CASSYGLAGGSQETQYF.

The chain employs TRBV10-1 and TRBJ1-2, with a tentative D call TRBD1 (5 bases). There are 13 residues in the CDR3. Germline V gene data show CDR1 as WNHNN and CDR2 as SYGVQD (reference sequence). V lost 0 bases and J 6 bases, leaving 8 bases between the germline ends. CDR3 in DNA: TGCGCCAGCAGTGAGTCGGGACTGCATGGCTACACCTTC. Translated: CASSESGLHGYTF.

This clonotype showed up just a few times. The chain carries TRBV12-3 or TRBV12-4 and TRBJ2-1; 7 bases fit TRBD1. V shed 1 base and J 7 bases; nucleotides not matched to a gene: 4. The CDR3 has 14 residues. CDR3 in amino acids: CASSLGTGVNEQFF. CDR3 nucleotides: TGTGCCAGCAGTTTAGGGACAGGAGTAAATGAGCAGTTCTTC.

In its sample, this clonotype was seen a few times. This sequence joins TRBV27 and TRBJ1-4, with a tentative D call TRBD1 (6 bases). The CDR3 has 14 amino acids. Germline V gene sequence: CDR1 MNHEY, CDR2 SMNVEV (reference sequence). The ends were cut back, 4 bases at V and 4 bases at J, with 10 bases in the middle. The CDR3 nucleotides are TGTGCCAGCAGTTCCCAGGGGCGTAATGAAAAACTGTTTTTT. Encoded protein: CASSSQGRNEKLFF.

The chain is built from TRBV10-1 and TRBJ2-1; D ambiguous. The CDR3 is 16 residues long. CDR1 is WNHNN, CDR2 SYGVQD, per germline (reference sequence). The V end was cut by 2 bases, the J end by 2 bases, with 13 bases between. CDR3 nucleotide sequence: TGCGCCAGCAGTGAGAATACAAGGTCCGCCTACAATGAGCAGTTCTTC. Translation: CASSENTRSAYNEQFF.

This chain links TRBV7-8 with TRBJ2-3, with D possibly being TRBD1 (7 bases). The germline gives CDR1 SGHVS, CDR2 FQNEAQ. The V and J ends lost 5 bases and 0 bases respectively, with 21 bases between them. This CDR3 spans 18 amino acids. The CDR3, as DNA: TGTGCCAGCAGCCGCCAAGGAGGGGGCCCTTTGAGCACAGATACGCAGTATTTT. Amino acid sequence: CASSRQGGGPLSTDTQYF.

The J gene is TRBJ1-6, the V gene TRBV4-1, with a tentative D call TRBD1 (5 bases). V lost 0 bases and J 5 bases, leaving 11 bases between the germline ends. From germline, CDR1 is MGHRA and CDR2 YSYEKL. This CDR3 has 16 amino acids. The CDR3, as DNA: TGCGCCAGCAGCCAAGATGGGGGATTCAATAATTCACCCCTCCACTTT. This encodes CASSQDGGFNNSPLHF.